The next 9 T cell receptor beta chains were all read from a single sample in a study of blood T cell repertoires in COVID-19. Sequencing used immunoSEQ multiplex PCR; TCRdb keeps in-frame clones, though not all of them. The sample contains 220,000 or so clones, nearly 90% of which appear only once. The sample taken for sequencing was PBMCs or T cells enriched from blood (not recorded which). These receptors were collected from a man aged 30 to 45 who had been exposed to COVID-19.

This chain joins TRBV7-2 and TRBJ2-1; D may be TRBD2 (6 bases). The germline CDR1 and CDR2 sequences are SGHTA and FQGNSA. CDR3 size: 15 residues. The germline V and J ends were trimmed by 5 bases and 3 bases, with 14 bases remaining between them. CDR3: CASSPAGLLYNEQFF. The CDR3 DNA reads TGTGCCAGCAGCCCTGCGGGACTTCTCTACAATGAGCAGTTCTTC.

The V gene is TRBV4-2, the J gene TRBJ1-4; D possibly corresponds to TRBD1 (6 bases). Trimming took 4 bases from V and 3 from J, leaving 12 bases between them. Germline V lookup: CDR1 LGHNA, CDR2 YNFKEQ. The CDR3 is made up of 15 amino acids. CDR3 protein: CASSPRTAANEKLFF. The CDR3 DNA sequence: TGTGCCAGCAGCCCGCGGACAGCGGCTAATGAAAAACTGTTTTTT.

The chain uses TRBV5-1 and TRBJ2-3; 12 nucleotides match TRBD1. The germline gives CDR1 SGHRS, CDR2 YFSETQ. V lost 4 bases and J lost 4; bases outside the gene matches: 7. The CDR3 runs to 16 residues. Written as DNA, the CDR3 is TGCGCCAGCAGCGGGGGGACAGGGGGCATGGCAGATACGCAGTATTTT. It encodes CASSGGTGGMADTQYF.

A single count supports this clone. This sequence joins TRBV3-1 (or the pseudogene TRBV3-2) and TRBJ2-3, with 7 bases identical to TRBD1. The germline V gene has CDR1 LGHDT and CDR2 YNNKEL (reference sequence). J lost 6 bases, V lost 4 bases, and 10 bases had no gene match. The CDR3 has 15 residues. For the CDR3, the DNA is TGTGCCAGCAGCCCAGGCCAGGGGGTCGGGGATACGCAGTATTTT. It is translated as CASSPGQGVGDTQYF.

The genes are TRBV19 and TRBJ1-4; D might be TRBD1 (5 bases). CDR3 length: 13 residues. The germline CDR1 and CDR2 sequences are LNHDA and SQIVND (reference sequence). V was cut by 6 bases and J by 13 bases, with 18 bases left in between. The CDR3 nucleotides read TGTGCCAGTAGCCTCGTCCCTTTGGGGGGACTGTTTTTT. Amino acid sequence: CASSLVPLGGLFF.

The rearrangement uses TRBV4-1 and TRBJ1-6, with D unresolved. V lost 5 bases and J 0 bases, leaving 11 bases between the germline ends. Germline V CDR1 and CDR2: MGHRA, YSYEKL. The CDR3 extends over 16 amino acids. The CDR3 DNA sequence: TGCGCCAGCAGCTCGACCGGGAGCTCCTATAATTCACCCCTCCACTTT. It translates to CASSSTGSSYNSPLHF.

J is TRBJ1-1 and V is TRBV6-5, with 7 bases fitting TRBD1. The junction had 10 bases not matched to a gene; V was cut back by 6 bases and J by 6 bases. The length of the CDR3 is 14 residues. The germline V gene has CDR1 MNHEY and CDR2 SVGAGI. CDR3 DNA: TGTGCCAGCAGGGTCACCCCAGGGGGAGCTGAAGCTTTCTTT. Encoded protein: CASRVTPGGAEAFF.

This clone was found once. The chain combines TRBV19 with TRBJ2-5; D might be TRBD1 (5 bases). The germline gives CDR1 LNHDA, CDR2 SQIVND (reference sequence). Trimming removed 3 bases at V and 1 base at J, with 9 bases between. The CDR3 sequence is 14 residues long. In DNA form, the CDR3 reads TGTGCCAGTAGTATTCCAGGGATCCAAGAGACCCAGTACTTC. Amino acids: CASSIPGIQETQYF.

The chain combines TRBV5-1 with TRBJ2-2; tentative D call: TRBD1 (6 bases). Looked up from germline, CDR1 is SGHRS and CDR2 is YFSETQ. Trimming pared 7 bases from V and 4 bases from J, leaving 17 bases between. The CDR3 contains 15 residues. CDR3: CASSRDRRGTGELFF. The DNA of the CDR3 is TGCGCCAGCTCCAGAGACAGGAGAGGCACCGGGGAGCTGTTTTTT.